This TCR beta chain was captured in a study of cytomegalovirus exposure and HLA in healthy donors. Findings of the study overall: A few of the chains that were CMV-associated were confirmed in vitro to be specific for CMV antigens.

Produced via immunoSEQ multiplex PCR; TCRdb's table is partial and in-frame only. In the table there are some 86,000 clones, 93% of which are singletons. Germline trimming cut 0 bases from V and 0 bases from J; bases unmatched to any gene: 2. CDR1 and CDR2 (germline): SGDLS, YYNGEE. The length of the CDR3 is 15 residues. Points on this clone: As yet, its antigen is unknown.

Source material: PBMCs. The rearrangement links TRBV9 to TRBJ2-7, with TRBD2 matching 8 bases. The TCR comes from a woman aged 30 to 39 in good health and CMV-seronegative. CDR3 sequence (DNA): TGTGCCAGCAGCGTAGGCGGGACTAGCTCCTACGAGCAGTACTTC. It is translated as CASSVGGTSSYEQYF.